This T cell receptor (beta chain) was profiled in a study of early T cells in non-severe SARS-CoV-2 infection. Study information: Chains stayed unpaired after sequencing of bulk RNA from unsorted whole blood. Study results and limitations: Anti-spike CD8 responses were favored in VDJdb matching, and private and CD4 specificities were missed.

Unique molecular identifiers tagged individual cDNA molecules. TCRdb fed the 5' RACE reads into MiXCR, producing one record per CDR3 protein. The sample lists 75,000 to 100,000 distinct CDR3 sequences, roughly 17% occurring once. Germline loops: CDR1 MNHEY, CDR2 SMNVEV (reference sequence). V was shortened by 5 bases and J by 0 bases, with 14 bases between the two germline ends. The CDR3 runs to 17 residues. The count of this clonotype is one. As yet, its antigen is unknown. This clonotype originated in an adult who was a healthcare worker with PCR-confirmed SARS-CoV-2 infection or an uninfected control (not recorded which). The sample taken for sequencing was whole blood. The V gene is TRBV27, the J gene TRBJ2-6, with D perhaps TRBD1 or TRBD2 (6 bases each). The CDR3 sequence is CASSRRDITSGANVLTF. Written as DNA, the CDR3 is TGTGCCAGCAGTCGGCGGGACATCACCTCTGGGGCCAACGTCCTGACTTTC.